This T cell receptor (beta chain) is from a study of OX40 agonist ivuxolimab in advanced cancers. Trimming took 2 bases from V and 9 from J, leaving 10 bases between them. This CDR3 contains 12 residues. Germline loops: CDR1 SGHTA, CDR2 FQGTGA. Regarding the study as a whole: Expanded clones were, on average, more numerous among CD8+ T cells than CD4+. Both CD4+ and CD8+ T cell populations in blood had undergone clonal expansion by week 6 at 0.1 to 3.0 mg/kg. Partly responding patients at 0.1-3.0 mg/kg showed some of the smallest clonal expansion.

Some clones are missing from TCRdb's copy, which holds only in-frame ones; the method was immunoSEQ multiplex PCR. In the table there are fewer than 90,000 clones, about 91% of which are singletons. As concerns this clone: The antigen is unknown.

The rearrangement joins TRBV7-3 to TRBJ1-1; a weak D match, TRBD1 (5 bases). This clonotype was sampled from an adult with an advanced solid tumor such as melanoma, head and neck, liver or kidney cancer. The sequencing here drew on CD4+ or CD8+ T cells sorted from blood, taken in a trial of the OX40 agonist ivuxolimab. The CDR3 loop is CASSLFRDQAFF. DNA of the CDR3: TGTGCCAGCAGCTTATTCAGGGATCAAGCTTTCTTT.